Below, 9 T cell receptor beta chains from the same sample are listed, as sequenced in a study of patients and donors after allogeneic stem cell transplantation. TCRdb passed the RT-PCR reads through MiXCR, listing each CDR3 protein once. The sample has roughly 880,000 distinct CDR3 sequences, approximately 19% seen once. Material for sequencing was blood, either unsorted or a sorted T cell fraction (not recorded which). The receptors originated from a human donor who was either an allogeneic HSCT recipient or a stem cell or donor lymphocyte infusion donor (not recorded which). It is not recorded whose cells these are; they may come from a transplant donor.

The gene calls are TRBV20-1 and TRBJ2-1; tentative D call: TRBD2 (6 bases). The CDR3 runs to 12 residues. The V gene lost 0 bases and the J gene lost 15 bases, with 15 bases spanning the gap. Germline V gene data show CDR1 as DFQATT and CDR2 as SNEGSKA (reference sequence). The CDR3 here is CSAREEGNSRFF. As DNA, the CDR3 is TGCAGTGCTAGAGAGGAGGGGAATAGCAGGTTCTTC.

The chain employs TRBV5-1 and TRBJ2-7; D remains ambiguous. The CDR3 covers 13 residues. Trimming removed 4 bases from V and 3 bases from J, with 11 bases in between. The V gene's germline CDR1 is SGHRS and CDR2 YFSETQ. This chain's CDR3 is CASSPYPLYEQYF. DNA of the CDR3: TGCGCCAGCAGCCCATATCCCCTCTACGAGCAGTACTTC.

CDR3 protein: CASSPTSGTETQYF. As DNA, the CDR3 is TGCGCCAGCAGCCCGACTAGCGGGACAGAGACCCAGTACTTC. V and J are TRBV5-1 and TRBJ2-5; 11 bases map to TRBD2. After removal of 4 bases from V and 4 bases from J, the junction contained 3 bases not matched to a gene. In germline, CDR1 is SGHRS, CDR2 YFSETQ. CDR3 length: 14 amino acids.

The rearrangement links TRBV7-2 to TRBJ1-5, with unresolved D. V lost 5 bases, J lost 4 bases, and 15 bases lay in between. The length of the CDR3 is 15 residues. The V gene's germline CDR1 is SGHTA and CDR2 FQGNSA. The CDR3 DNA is TGTGCCAGCAGCGATGGGAGAACCCCGAATCAGCCCCAGCATTTT. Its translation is CASSDGRTPNQPQHF.

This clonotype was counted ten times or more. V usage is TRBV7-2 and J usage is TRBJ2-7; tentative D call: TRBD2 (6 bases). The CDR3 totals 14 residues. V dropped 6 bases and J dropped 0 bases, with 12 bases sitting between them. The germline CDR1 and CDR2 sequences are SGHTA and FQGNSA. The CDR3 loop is CASSPGGLSYEQYF. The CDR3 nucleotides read TGTGCCAGCAGTCCCGGGGGACTCTCCTACGAGCAGTACTTC.

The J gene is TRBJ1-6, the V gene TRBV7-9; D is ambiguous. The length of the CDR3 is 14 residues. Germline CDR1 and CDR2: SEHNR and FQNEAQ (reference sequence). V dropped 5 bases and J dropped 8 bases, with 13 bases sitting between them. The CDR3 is CASSPGTNYSPLHF. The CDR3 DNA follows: TGTGCCAGCAGCCCCGGTACTAATTATTCACCCCTCCACTTT.

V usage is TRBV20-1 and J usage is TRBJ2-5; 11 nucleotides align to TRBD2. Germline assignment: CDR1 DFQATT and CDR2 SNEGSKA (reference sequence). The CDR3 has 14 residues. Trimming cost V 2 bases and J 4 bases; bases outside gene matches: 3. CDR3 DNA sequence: TGCAGTGCTAGACGGCTAGCGGGAGGAGAGACCCAGTACTTC. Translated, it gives CSARRLAGGETQYF.

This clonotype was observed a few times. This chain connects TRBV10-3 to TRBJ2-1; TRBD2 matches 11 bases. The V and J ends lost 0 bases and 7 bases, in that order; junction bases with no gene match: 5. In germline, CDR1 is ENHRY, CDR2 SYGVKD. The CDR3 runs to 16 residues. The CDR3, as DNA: TGTGCCATCAGTGAGTCGCTTAGCGGGAGGGCTAATGAGCAGTTCTTC. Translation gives CAISESLSGRANEQFF.

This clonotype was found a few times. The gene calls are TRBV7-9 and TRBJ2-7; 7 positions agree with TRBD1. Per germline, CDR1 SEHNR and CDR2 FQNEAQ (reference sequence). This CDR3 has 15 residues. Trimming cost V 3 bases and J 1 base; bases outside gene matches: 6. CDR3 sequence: CASSFNRDRSYEQYF. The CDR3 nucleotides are TGTGCCAGCAGCTTCAACCGGGACAGATCCTACGAGCAGTACTTC.